Below are 26 T cell receptor beta chains sequenced from a single sample in a study of T cell responses to AZD1222 COVID-19 vaccine. Sequenced by immunoSEQ multiplex PCR; TCRdb stores in-frame clones only, minus some. The sample holds about 120,000 clones, approximately 84% seen once. Specimen: peripheral blood, collected on day 0 of AZD1222 vaccination. These receptors originate from an adult in good health.

This chain connects TRBV5-5 to TRBJ2-2, with unresolved D. The V end lost 5 bases, the J end lost 5 bases, and 10 bases lay between the germline ends. CDR3 length: 13 residues. Germline values: CDR1 SGHKS, CDR2 YYEKEE (reference sequence). The CDR3 loop reads CASRNTETGELFF. The DNA of the CDR3 is TGTGCCAGCAGAAATACTGAAACCGGGGAGCTGTTTTTT.

V usage is TRBV10-3 and J usage is TRBJ2-7, with D perhaps TRBD2 (6 bases). CDR1 is ENHRY, CDR2 SYGVKD, per germline. The CDR3 is 16 amino acids. Trimming pared 6 bases from V and 6 bases from J, leaving 24 bases between. The CDR3 reads CAIRASGSGTASEQYF. The CDR3 bases are TGTGCCATCAGGGCCAGCGGTAGCGGCACAGCCTCCGAGCAGTACTTC.

V and J are TRBV6-5 and TRBJ2-7; no clear D gene. Trimming pared 6 bases from V and 4 bases from J, leaving 10 bases between. CDR1 and CDR2 from the germline V gene are MNHEY and SVGAGI. This CDR3 is 12 amino acids long. CDR3 nucleotide sequence: TGTGCCAGCAGAGCCGCCGATTACGAGCAGTACTTC. Residues: CASRAADYEQYF.

The chain carries TRBV19 and TRBJ1-1; possible D gene TRBD1, 6 bases. This CDR3 spans 17 amino acids. Germline CDR1 LNHDA, CDR2 SQIVND (reference sequence). Trimming stripped 6 bases from V and 3 bases from J, with 23 bases between. CDR3 sequence (DNA): TGTGCCAGTAGCAACCGAGGGGGGGGCTCTTGGTACACTGAAGCTTTCTTT. This translates into CASSNRGGGSWYTEAFF.

The rearrangement joins TRBV3-1 (or the pseudogene TRBV3-2) to TRBJ2-1; D may be TRBD1 (5 bases). This CDR3 has 18 residues. V shed 1 base and J shed 3 bases, with 19 bases lying between them. Germline V gene sequence: CDR1 LGHDT, CDR2 YNNKEL (reference sequence). The CDR3 loop is CASSQAQWGPSIYNEQFF. For the CDR3, the DNA is TGTGCCAGCAGCCAAGCCCAGTGGGGCCCGTCTATCTACAATGAGCAGTTCTTC.

This rearrangement joins TRBV19 to TRBJ1-2; TRBD1 is a possible D gene (6 bases). V was trimmed by 4 bases and J by 4 bases, leaving 13 bases between them. In germline, CDR1 is LNHDA, CDR2 SQIVND (reference sequence). The CDR3 consists of 14 residues. CDR3 protein: CASSTTGKGYGYTF. The CDR3 bases are TGTGCCAGTAGTACCACAGGGAAGGGCTATGGCTACACCTTC.

The chain is built from TRBV7-2 and TRBJ2-7, with D perhaps matching TRBD1 or TRBD2 (5 bases each). The CDR3 loop spans 13 amino acids. The V gene's germline CDR1 is SGHTA and CDR2 FQGNSA. V lost 5 bases and J lost 3, with 11 bases in between. CDR3 residues: CASSRDGDYEQYF. CDR3 DNA sequence: TGTGCCAGCAGCCGGGACGGTGACTACGAGCAGTACTTC.

The sample holds a few counts of this clone. The chain couples TRBV28 to TRBJ2-7, with 9 bases identical to TRBD1. Germline V CDR1 and CDR2: MDHEN, SYDVKM. V lost 6 bases and J lost 5; bases outside the gene matches: 5. The CDR3 is 13 amino acids. The CDR3 DNA follows: TGTGCCAGCAGCGGACAGGGGTACGACGAGCAGTACTTC. Protein: CASSGQGYDEQYF.

The V gene is TRBV6-1, the J gene TRBJ1-5; D is perhaps TRBD1 (6 bases). In germline, CDR1 is MNHNS, CDR2 SASEGT. The CDR3 totals 17 residues. Trimming removed 2 bases from V and 7 bases from J, with 21 bases in between. The CDR3 region is CASSEWGGLPPGQPQHF. The CDR3 DNA is TGTGCCAGCAGTGAATGGGGGGGGCTTCCTCCCGGGCAGCCCCAGCATTTT.

This clone has just one count. This chain links TRBV19 with TRBJ2-7; D is perhaps TRBD1 or TRBD2 (6 bases each). The CDR3 contains 15 residues. Trimming took 5 bases from V and 1 from J, leaving 15 bases between them. Germline V lookup: CDR1 LNHDA, CDR2 SQIVND (reference sequence). CDR3 sequence: CASSAGRGPSYEQYF. The CDR3 DNA reads TGTGCCAGTAGTGCGGGACGGGGGCCATCCTACGAGCAGTACTTC.

The V and J genes are TRBV10-3 and TRBJ2-7; D may be TRBD2 (5 bases). Germline V gene data show CDR1 as ENHRY and CDR2 as SYGVKD. This CDR3 comprises 13 residues. V dropped 10 bases and J dropped 1 base, with 14 bases sitting between them. Written as DNA, the CDR3 is TGTGCCAGCACTAGTTCGGGGTCCTACGAGCAGTACTTC. It is translated as CASTSSGSYEQYF.

V gene TRBV15 combines with J gene TRBJ2-7; the D gene could be TRBD1 or TRBD2 (6 bases each). Looked up from germline, CDR1 is LNHNV and CDR2 is YYDKDF (reference sequence). The V and J ends lost 2 bases and 4 bases respectively, with 21 bases between them. The CDR3 extends over 17 amino acids. CDR3 amino acids: CATSRLLPRGAGYEQYF. The CDR3 region has the DNA TGTGCCACCAGCAGACTCCTTCCAAGGGGGGCGGGTTACGAGCAGTACTTC.

This clone was detected a few times. This chain joins TRBV5-8 and TRBJ2-1; 14 nucleotides match TRBD2. Trimming removed 1 base from V and 6 bases from J; junction bases left unmatched: 15. This CDR3 is built from 20 residues. Germline CDR1 reads SGHTS; CDR2 reads YDEGEE. The CDR3 region has the DNA TGTGCCAGCAGCTTGCCTTTTGGACTAGCGGGGGGAGGTATCACCAATGAGCAGTTCTTC. This encodes CASSLPFGLAGGGITNEQFF.

This sequence joins TRBV5-6 and TRBJ1-5; D possibly corresponds to TRBD1 (5 bases). Germline V gene lookup returns CDR1 SGHDT and CDR2 YYEEEE. The V and J ends lost 7 bases and 1 base respectively, with 18 bases between them. CDR3 length equals 16 residues. The CDR3 DNA sequence: TGTGCCAGCGCCGGAGGGACCAACCCAAGCAATCAGCCCCAGCATTTT. Amino acid sequence: CASAGGTNPSNQPQHF. The full variable domain, completed using reference TRBV5-6 and TRBJ1-5, is DAGVTQSPTHLIKTRGQQVTLRCSPKSGHDTVSWYQQALGQGPQFIFQYYEEEERQRGNFPDRFSGHQFPNYSSELNVNALLLGDSALYLCASAGGTNPSNQPQHFGDGTRLSIL.

This clone was observed a handful of times. The chain is built from TRBV28 and TRBJ1-3, with D unclear. The CDR3 consists of 13 residues. Germline CDR1 is MDHEN and CDR2 is SYDVKM. V was clipped by 8 bases and J by 7 bases, with 15 bases between them. CDR3 protein: CASGIDGWNTIYF. The CDR3, as DNA: TGTGCCAGCGGGATCGACGGCTGGAACACCATATATTTT.

V and J are TRBV5-6 and TRBJ2-3; the match to TRBD2 covers 10 bases. Germline-derived CDR1 and CDR2 are SGHDT and YYEEEE. Trimming removed 4 bases from V and 2 bases from J; junction bases left unmatched: 4. The CDR3 contains 15 residues. DNA of the CDR3: TGTGCCAGCAGCGGGACTAGCGAACCCACAGATACGCAGTATTTT. Translated: CASSGTSEPTDTQYF.

The chain links TRBV28 to TRBJ2-7, with 8 positions matching TRBD1. CDR3 length: 14 amino acids. Germline V gene lookup returns CDR1 MDHEN and CDR2 SYDVKM. V shed 7 bases, J shed 3 bases, and the junction held 8 bases outside the gene matches. CDR3 sequence reads: CASTKDRAIYEQYF. The CDR3 DNA reads as TGTGCCAGCACCAAGGACAGGGCTATCTACGAGCAGTACTTC.

This clone occurred a few times. The chain joins TRBV6-1 to TRBJ1-2; 9 bases line up with TRBD1. The CDR3 runs to 16 residues. The junction had 7 bases not matched to a gene; V was cut back by 0 bases and J by 5 bases. Germline CDR1 and CDR2: MNHNS and SASEGT. The CDR3 is CASSEAAQGARYGYTF. The CDR3 DNA follows: TGTGCCAGCAGTGAAGCGGCACAGGGGGCGCGTTATGGCTACACCTTC.

This chain joins TRBV7-9 and TRBJ2-3; 12 nucleotides match TRBD2. V lost 4 bases to trimming and J lost 4 bases; unmatched junction nucleotides: 9. Germline values: CDR1 SEHNR, CDR2 FQNEAQ (reference sequence). The length of the CDR3 is 17 residues. The DNA for the CDR3 is TGTGCCAGCAGCTCCCAAGCTAGCGGGGGGGGCTCAGATACGCAGTATTTT. Translation gives CASSSQASGGGSDTQYF.

This chain links TRBV11-2 with TRBJ1-2; TRBD1 might be the D (5 bases). CDR3 length: 15 amino acids. Looked up from germline, CDR1 is SGHAT and CDR2 is FQNNGV. V shed 3 bases and J shed 8 bases, with 19 bases lying between them. The chain's CDR3 is CASSFEAGRGSGYTF. For the CDR3, the DNA is TGTGCCAGCAGCTTTGAGGCAGGGCGGGGTTCGGGCTACACCTTC.

The DNA for the CDR3 is TGCAGTGCTAGTCGGGGGGCGTACACCGGGGAGCTGTTTTTT. Amino acids: CSASRGAYTGELFF. The chain links TRBV20-1 to TRBJ2-2; D is possibly TRBD2 (7 bases). Trimming pared 3 bases from V and 3 bases from J, leaving 11 bases between. Per germline, CDR1 DFQATT and CDR2 SNEGSKA (reference sequence). CDR3 size: 14 residues.

This chain links TRBV5-1 with TRBJ1-2; perhaps TRBD1 as D (5 bases). Trimming shortened V by 7 bases and J by 5 bases, and 9 bases separated the two germline ends. The CDR3 consists of 11 residues. The germline CDR1 and CDR2 sequences are SGHRS and YFSETQ. In DNA, the CDR3 is TGCGCCAGCGGGCAGGGATATGGCTACACCTTC. It codes for CASGQGYGYTF. Combining the CDR3 with reference TRBV5-1 and TRBJ1-2 gives the whole variable domain KAGVTQTPRYLIKTRGQQVTLSCSPISGHRSVSWYQQTPGQGLQFLFEYFSETQRNKGNFPGRFSGRQFSNSRSEMNVSTLELGDSALYLCASGQGYGYTFGSGTRLTVV.

The CDR3 DNA sequence: TGTGCCAGCAGTTCGGGACTAGCGGGGCAAGAGACCCAGTACTTC. Translation: CASSSGLAGQETQYF. The V call is TRBV27, the J call TRBJ2-5; 13 bases match TRBD2. J was trimmed by 2 bases and V by 4 bases; bases with no gene match: 1. CDR1 is MNHEY, CDR2 SMNVEV, per germline (reference sequence). This CDR3 is 15 amino acids long.

V gene TRBV9 combines with J gene TRBJ2-3; D tentatively fits TRBD1 or TRBD2 (6 bases each). Germline V CDR1 and CDR2: SGDLS, YYNGEE. This CDR3 spans 13 amino acids. Trimming took off 3 bases at V and 5 bases at J, with 10 bases between the two ends. For the CDR3, the DNA is TGTGCCAGCAGCGCCGGGGGCCAAGATACGCAGTATTTT. Translated: CASSAGGQDTQYF.

This chain joins TRBV29-1 and TRBJ2-1; 11 nucleotides match TRBD2. Germline CDR1 reads SQVTM; CDR2 reads ANQGSEA. This CDR3 comprises 14 residues. V gave up 3 bases and J gave up 8 bases; unmatched junction bases: 6. The CDR3 reads CSVDGLAGGHEQFF. The CDR3 DNA reads TGCAGCGTTGATGGGCTAGCGGGAGGACATGAGCAGTTCTTC.

The chain carries TRBV4-2 and TRBJ2-3, with 10 bases lining up with TRBD2. Germline trimming cut 1 base from V and 4 bases from J; bases unmatched to any gene: 8. The CDR3 loop spans 17 amino acids. Germline V gene lookup returns CDR1 LGHNA and CDR2 YNFKEQ. CDR3 bases: TGTGCCAGCAGCCAAGGCGGGGCTAGCGGGAGCTCAGATACGCAGTATTTT. Residues: CASSQGGASGSSDTQYF.